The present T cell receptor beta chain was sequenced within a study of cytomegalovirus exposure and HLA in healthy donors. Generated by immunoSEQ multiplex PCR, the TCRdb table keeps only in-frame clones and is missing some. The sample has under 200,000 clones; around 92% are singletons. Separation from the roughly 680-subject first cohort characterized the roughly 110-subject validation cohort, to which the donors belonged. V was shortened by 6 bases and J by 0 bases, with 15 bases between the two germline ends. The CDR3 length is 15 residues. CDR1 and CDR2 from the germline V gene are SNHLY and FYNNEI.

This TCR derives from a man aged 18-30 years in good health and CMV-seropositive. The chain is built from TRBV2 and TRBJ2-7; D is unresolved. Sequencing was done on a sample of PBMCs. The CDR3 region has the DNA TGTGCCAGCAGACCCCCTCGGGTAAGCTCCTACGAGCAGTACTTC. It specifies CASRPPRVSSYEQYF.